Included here is one T cell receptor (beta chain) sequence, with context. Trimming removed 0 bases at V and 4 bases at J, with 12 bases between. Germline loops: CDR1 SQVTM, CDR2 ANQGSEA. The CDR3 is 14 amino acids. This record belongs to a study of shared clonotypes between healthy human individuals. Clones were read by immunoSEQ multiplex PCR, and TCRdb kept only the in-frame ones, dropping some. The table shows over 2,000,000 clones, with 90% to 95% occurring only once. Naive CD8 cells comprised CD45RO-negative, CCR7-positively selected cells, excluding terminally differentiated effector memory CD45RA+ cells.

The sample taken for sequencing was naive CD8+ T cells from PBMCs. V gene TRBV29-1 combines with J gene TRBJ1-2; weak D call: TRBD1 (5 bases). This clonotype originated in a man aged 18 to 35 in good health. Some clones in this sample may be carry-over from other donors' samples. This CDR3 reads CSVEDHGASYGYTF. As DNA, the CDR3 is TGCAGCGTTGAAGATCATGGGGCCTCCTATGGCTACACCTTC. Variable domain in full (rest from reference TRBV29-1 and TRBJ1-2): SAVISQKPSRDICQRGTSLTIQCQVDSQVTMMFWYRQQPGQSLTLIATANQGSEATYESGFVIDKFPISRPNLTFSTLTVSNMSPEDSSIYLCSVEDHGASYGYTFGSGTRLTVV.